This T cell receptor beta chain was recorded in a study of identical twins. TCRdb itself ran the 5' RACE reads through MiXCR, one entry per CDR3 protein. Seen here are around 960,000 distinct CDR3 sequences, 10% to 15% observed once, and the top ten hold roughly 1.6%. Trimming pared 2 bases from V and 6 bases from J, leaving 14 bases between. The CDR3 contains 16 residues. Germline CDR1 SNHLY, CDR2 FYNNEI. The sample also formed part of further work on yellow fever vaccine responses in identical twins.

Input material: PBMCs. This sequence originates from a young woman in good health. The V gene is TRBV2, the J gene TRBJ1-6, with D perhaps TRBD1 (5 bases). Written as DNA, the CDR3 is TGTGCCAGCAGTGAAATGTTGCCGGGGGTTAATTCACCCCTCCACTTT. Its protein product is CASSEMLPGVNSPLHF.